The 5 T cell receptor beta chains given below trace back to one sample, sequenced in a study of CD8 T cells in Susac syndrome. cDNA came from around 0.5 to 1 ug RNA primed by random hexamers. Each CDR3 protein is one row after TCRdb ran MiXCR on the immunoSEQ multiplex PCR reads. This repertoire shows about 150,000 distinct CDR3 sequences, about 95% found once; its top ten account for 0.15%. The sample taken for sequencing was CD8+ T cells from PBMCs. The receptors originated from a human donor with multiple sclerosis.

The J gene is TRBJ2-7, the V gene TRBV30; perhaps D is TRBD1 or TRBD2 (5 bases each). Germline V gene data show CDR1 as GTSNPN and CDR2 as SVGIG (reference sequence). The CDR3 spans 13 residues. V dropped 8 bases and J dropped 3 bases, with 17 bases sitting between them. The CDR3 nucleotides are TGTGCCCAGGATGCTGGGGGATACTACGAGCAGTACTTC. Its protein product is CAQDAGGYYEQYF.

This sequence joins TRBV2 and TRBJ2-7; D is ambiguous. V was clipped by 6 bases and J by 4 bases, with 13 bases between them. Germline CDR1 is SNHLY and CDR2 is FYNNEI. The CDR3 is 13 residues long. The CDR3 is CASSGPPVYEQYV. The CDR3 DNA is TGTGCCAGCAGCGGGCCTCCAGTGTACGAGCAGTACGTC.

The chain employs TRBV20-1 and TRBJ2-7; D is unclear. V gave up 7 bases and J gave up 7 bases, with 20 bases separating them. The CDR3 runs to 13 residues. Germline assignment: CDR1 DFQATT and CDR2 SNEGSKA (reference sequence). The CDR3 protein is CSVRGPRSREQYF. CDR3 nucleotide sequence: TGCAGTGTCAGAGGTCCCAGGTCGCGGGAGCAGTACTTC.

This sequence joins TRBV29-1 and TRBJ2-1; D may correspond to TRBD1 or TRBD2 (5 bases each). The CDR3 extends over 13 amino acids. The V end was cut by 7 bases, the J end by 9 bases, with 19 bases between. CDR1 SQVTM and CDR2 ANQGSEA come from the germline V gene. Written as DNA, the CDR3 is TGCAGCGGCTCAATCTCAAGGGGAGCTGAGCAGTTCTTC. This sequence encodes CSGSISRGAEQFF.

The rearrangement joins TRBV7-2 to TRBJ2-7, with 7 bases aligning to TRBD1. The trim removed 5 bases at V and 0 bases at J, leaving 10 bases unmatched. The CDR3 sequence is 16 residues long. The germline V gene has CDR1 SGHTA and CDR2 FQGNSA. Here the CDR3 reads CASSRDTWDSSYEQYF. In nucleotides, the CDR3 is TGTGCCAGCAGCCGCGATACTTGGGACAGCTCCTACGAGCAGTACTTC.